These 20 T cell receptor beta chains were sequenced from one sample in a study of read filtering for tumor transcriptome and immune sequencing. Molecular barcoded adaptors covering alpha/delta and beta/gamma chains were used on about 0.4 ug RNA. Each CDR3 protein is one row after TCRdb ran MiXCR on the reads. The sample has tens of thousands of distinct CDR3 sequences, less than 20% seen once. Material for sequencing was a population of CD138-negative cells sorted from bone marrow. The receptors stem from a donor at least 40 years old with multiple myeloma.

Note on this clonotype: Only one base separates this from a far larger clonotype, so it likely reflects a read error. This chain connects TRBV18 to TRBJ2-1, with TRBD2 identical over 7 bases. Near its end, the DNA agrees better with TRBJ2-7, so the J call may be wrong. This CDR3 region has 14 residues. Looked up from germline, CDR1 is KGHSH and CDR2 is LQKENI. The CDR3 sequence is CASPGRDYPYEQYF. DNA of the CDR3: TGTGCCAGCCCAGGAAGGGACTACCCCTACGAGCAGTACTTC.

There are many counts of this clonotype. The gene calls are TRBV12-3 or TRBV12-4 and TRBJ2-7, with a possible D match to TRBD1 (6 bases). Trimming stripped 6 bases from V and 7 bases from J, with 7 bases between. The CDR3 runs 10 residues. CDR3 DNA sequence: TGTGCCAGCAGAGACAGGGAGCAGTACTTC. This gives the protein CASRDREQYF.

Points on this clonotype: Since a much larger clone is just one base distant, this may be a read error. This sequence joins TRBV20-1 and TRBJ2-5; 7 nucleotides line up with TRBD2. CDR3 size: 14 residues. Germline CDR1 DFQATT, CDR2 SNEGSKA (reference sequence). J was trimmed by 9 bases and V by 1 base; bases with no gene match: 11. CDR3 region: CSARGDSGYEAQYF. The DNA for the CDR3 is TGCAGTGCTAGAGGGGATAGCGGGTACGAGGCCCAGTACTTC.

With regard to this clonotype: One junction end does not reproduce the germline sequence, and a read error may be involved. This chain joins TRBV4-3 and TRBJ2-1; the match to TRBD2 covers 8 bases. The germline V gene encodes CDR1 LGHNA and CDR2 YSLEER. The CDR3 is made up of 18 amino acids. This chain's CDR3 is CASSQERPRVAGTNVQFF. The CDR3, as DNA: TGCGCTAGCAGCCAAGAACGGCCGCGCGTAGCGGGAACCAATGTGCAGTTCTTC.

This clonotype was seen repeatedly, ten times or more. The chain combines TRBV5-1 with TRBJ1-1; the D is unclear. The CDR3 loop spans 13 amino acids. The ends were cut back, 5 bases at V and 1 base at J, with 9 bases in the middle. Germline V gene sequence: CDR1 SGHRS, CDR2 YFSETQ. CDR3 protein: CASSFMGNTEAFF. The CDR3 nucleotides read TGCGCCAGCAGTTTCATGGGGAACACTGAAGCTTTCTTT.

The gene calls are TRBV19 and TRBJ2-7; D might be TRBD1 or TRBD2, each matching 5 bases. Trimming shortened V by 6 bases and J by 6 bases, and 15 bases separated the two germline ends. The germline V gene has CDR1 LNHDA and CDR2 SQIVND (reference sequence). The CDR3 runs to 13 residues. CDR3 sequence reads: CASRGHGASEQYF. In DNA, the CDR3 is TGTGCCAGTAGAGGACACGGGGCAAGCGAGCAGTACTTC.

This clonotype was observed at least ten times. V gene TRBV5-8 combines with J gene TRBJ2-7; no firm D call. Trimming took 4 bases from V and 2 from J, leaving 16 bases between them. Germline V CDR1 and CDR2: SGHTS, YDEGEE. CDR3 length: 15 amino acids. The CDR3 DNA reads TGTGCCAGCAGCAACCAGCTCGGCCAGACCTACGAGCAGTACTTC. It is translated as CASSNQLGQTYEQYF.

This clonotype was seen many times. The chain uses TRBV5-1 and TRBJ1-1; 7 positions match TRBD1. The V gene end was trimmed by 2 bases and the J gene end by 8 bases; junction bases not matched to a gene: 9. Germline V lookup: CDR1 SGHRS, CDR2 YFSETQ. The CDR3 has 14 amino acids. The CDR3 DNA follows: TGCGCCAGCAGCTTACAGGGGCAGCGATTCGAAGCTTTCTTT. This encodes CASSLQGQRFEAFF.

In its sample, this clonotype was seen many times. The chain links TRBV30 to TRBJ1-1, with D perhaps matching TRBD1 (6 bases). Trimming took 0 bases from V and 4 from J, leaving 6 bases between them. Germline CDR1 GTSNPN, CDR2 SVGIG (reference sequence). The CDR3 consists of 12 residues. In nucleotides, the CDR3 is TGTGCCTGGAGTGTCAGGGGCACTGAAGCTTTCTTT. It codes for CAWSVRGTEAFF.

This clonotype occurred many times. This sequence joins TRBV28 and TRBJ2-1, with D uncertain. V was clipped by 1 base and J by 6 bases, with 4 bases between them. CDR3 length: 12 amino acids. Looked up from germline, CDR1 is MDHEN and CDR2 is SYDVKM. The CDR3 is CASSLLGNEQFF. The CDR3, as DNA: TGTGCCAGCAGTTTATTAGGCAATGAGCAGTTCTTC.

In its sample, this clonotype was seen many times. The V gene is TRBV12-3 or TRBV12-4, the J gene TRBJ1-1; 8 bases agree with TRBD1. This CDR3 contains 15 residues. With 8 bases clipped from V and 1 base from J, the junction kept 9 bases outside the gene matches. The CDR3 DNA reads TGTGCCAGCGACAGGGGCCTAAATACGAACACTGAAGCTTTCTTT. It translates to CASDRGLNTNTEAFF.

This clonotype was counted at least ten times. The chain links TRBV20-1 to TRBJ2-3, with 7 bases identical to TRBD2. This CDR3 contains 16 residues. V lost 6 bases, J lost 0 bases, and 12 bases stayed unmatched. Per germline, CDR1 DFQATT and CDR2 SNEGSKA (reference sequence). The CDR3 protein is CSATRRLATSTDTQYF. For the CDR3, the DNA is TGCAGTGCGACCCGGCGACTAGCAACTAGCACAGATACGCAGTATTTT.

This clonotype has just a few counts. This chain joins TRBV5-8 and TRBJ2-3; 8 bases are a match to TRBD2. There are 18 residues in the CDR3. After removal of 2 bases from V and 1 base from J, the junction contained 12 bases not matched to a gene. CDR1 is SGHTS, CDR2 YDEGEE, per germline. The CDR3 sequence is CASSLARWREVGTDTQYF. As DNA, the CDR3 is TGTGCCAGCAGCTTAGCCCGTTGGCGGGAGGTGGGCACAGATACGCAGTATTTT.

Concerning this clonotype: This clone may be a read error of a much larger clone one base away. This rearrangement joins TRBV11-3 to TRBJ2-2, with a weak D call TRBD2 (5 bases). Germline-derived CDR1 and CDR2 are SGHNT and YENEEA. The CDR3 runs to 15 residues. The CDR3 coding sequence is TGTGCCAGCAGCTTATCCGGCGGGCAAACCGGGGAGCTGCTTTTT. Translation gives CASSLSGGQTGELLF.

Only one count was recorded for this clonotype. The DNA of the CDR3 is TGCAGTGCAAGAATAGCGGGGAAAGAGACCCAGTACTTC. Its translation: CSARIAGKETQYF. This sequence joins TRBV20-1 and TRBJ2-5; TRBD2 agrees at 8 bases. Germline V gene data show CDR1 as DFQATT and CDR2 as SNEGSKA (reference sequence). Unmatched junction bases numbered 6, after V lost 6 bases and J lost 3 bases. CDR3 size: 13 residues.

Turning to this clonotype: Being one base from a much bigger clone, this may be a read error. The V and J genes are TRBV20-1 and TRBJ2-2; D gene uncertain. The CDR3 sequence is 12 residues long. Germline V gene sequence: CDR1 DFQATT, CDR2 SNEGSKA (reference sequence). The CDR3 reads CRASLRTGELFF. Written as DNA, the CDR3 is TGCAGGGCTAGTTTACGGACCGGGGAGCTGTTTTTT.

This clonotype was observed at least ten times. This chain joins TRBV28 and TRBJ2-7, with 9 bases matching TRBD2. The CDR3 sequence is 14 residues long. CDR1 and CDR2 from the germline V gene are MDHEN and SYDVKM. V gave up 10 bases and J gave up 3 bases; unmatched junction bases: 10. The DNA for the CDR3 is TGTGCCACCGAGCCAGCGGGGGGCCTCTACGAGCAGTACTTC. This gives the protein CATEPAGGLYEQYF.

This clonotype was observed at least ten times. V is TRBV5-6 and J is TRBJ2-7, with 9 bases that match TRBD1. From germline, CDR1 is SGHDT and CDR2 YYEEEE. V shed 5 bases and J 3 bases; nucleotides not matched to a gene: 9. The CDR3 contains 15 residues. CDR3: CASSPGPGQGYEQYF. CDR3 DNA sequence: TGTGCCAGCAGTCCTGGTCCGGGACAGGGCTACGAGCAGTACTTC.

This clonotype showed up many times. The CDR3 DNA is TGCAGCGTTGATCCCCCGGCGGGCGTCTACAATGAGCAGTTCTTC. It codes for CSVDPPAGVYNEQFF. The chain joins TRBV29-1 to TRBJ2-1, with D tentatively TRBD2 (5 bases). CDR3 length equals 15 residues. Germline assignment: CDR1 SQVTM and CDR2 ANQGSEA. V lost 3 bases and J lost 3, with 15 bases in between.

This chain uses TRBV28 with TRBJ2-7; TRBD2 is a possible D gene (6 bases). V gave up 4 bases and J gave up 0 bases, with 13 bases separating them. Germline V gene lookup returns CDR1 MDHEN and CDR2 SYDVKM. CDR3 length: 15 amino acids. The chain's CDR3 is CASSSPSGPSYEQYF. The CDR3 DNA is TGTGCCAGCAGTTCGCCAAGCGGGCCCTCCTACGAGCAGTACTTC.